This entry lists 24 T cell receptor beta chains sequenced from one sample in a study of blood T cell repertoires in COVID-19. The table came from immunoSEQ multiplex PCR; TCRdb's copy has only in-frame clones and leaves some out. The sample has some 69,000 clones; about four fifths are singletons. The sequenced sample consisted of peripheral blood. All receptors come from a human donor in a cohort sampled during active COVID-19.

The genes are TRBV28 and TRBJ2-7, with TRBD2 matching 8 bases. The CDR3 consists of 15 residues. Germline CDR1 and CDR2: MDHEN and SYDVKM. Trimming removed 5 bases from V and 2 bases from J; junction bases left unmatched: 8. The CDR3 here is CASSALAGGPYEQYF. The CDR3 bases are TGTGCCAGCAGTGCACTCGCGGGAGGTCCCTACGAGCAGTACTTC.

This clone was seen only once. The chain combines TRBV19 with TRBJ1-1; D call uncertain. CDR3 length equals 14 residues. V lost 6 bases to trimming and J lost 0 bases, with 11 bases between them. Germline assignment: CDR1 LNHDA and CDR2 SQIVND (reference sequence). The CDR3 DNA reads as TGTGCCAGTAGCCTCAGGCACATGAACACTGAAGCTTTCTTT. Residues: CASSLRHMNTEAFF.

This chain links TRBV19 with TRBJ1-1; 7 bases are a match to TRBD1. J was trimmed by 5 bases and V by 7 bases; bases with no gene match: 16. The CDR3 runs 16 residues. Germline V lookup: CDR1 LNHDA, CDR2 SQIVND (reference sequence). The CDR3 protein is CASKTSRQGRATEAFF. The CDR3 DNA follows: TGTGCCAGTAAAACCTCGAGACAGGGCCGGGCAACTGAAGCTTTCTTT.

This clone was observed a single time. One end of the junction does not line up with germline, which may come from a read error. This rearrangement joins TRBV7-7 to TRBJ2-2; TRBD1 is a possible D gene (5 bases). The CDR3 totals 14 residues. The germline V gene encodes CDR1 SSHAT and CDR2 FNYEAQ (reference sequence). Written as DNA, the CDR3 is TGTGCTAGCAGCTTACAAGGGGACACCGGGGAGCTGTTTTTT. Translation: CASSLQGDTGELFF.

The chain couples TRBV27 to TRBJ2-5, with D unresolved. The CDR3 covers 13 residues. V lost 6 bases, J lost 5 bases, and 13 bases lay in between. Germline values: CDR1 MNHEY, CDR2 SMNVEV (reference sequence). The CDR3 nucleotides read TGTGCCAGCAGGTGGCTGGGCGCGGAGACCCAGTACTTC. Translated, it gives CASRWLGAETQYF.

The V call is TRBV3-1 (or the pseudogene TRBV3-2), the J call TRBJ1-6; D may be TRBD1 (6 bases). V lost 2 bases to trimming and J lost 6 bases, with 8 bases between them. The CDR3 extends over 14 amino acids. Per germline, CDR1 LGHDT and CDR2 YNNKEL (reference sequence). The CDR3 region is CASSQTGSNSPLHF. CDR3 bases: TGTGCCAGCAGCCAAACAGGGTCTAATTCACCCCTCCACTTT.

This clone was seen a handful of times. This rearrangement joins TRBV19 to TRBJ1-5; 8 nucleotides match TRBD1. The trim removed 6 bases at V and 5 bases at J, leaving 9 bases unmatched. Germline CDR1 and CDR2: LNHDA and SQIVND (reference sequence). The CDR3 is 15 amino acids. The CDR3 DNA follows: TGTGCCAGTAGGGAGACAGGGGTCGTCCATCAGCCCCAGCATTTT. As protein: CASRETGVVHQPQHF.

In DNA form, the CDR3 reads TGTGCCAGCAGTTCCCCGACAGGGGACGAGCAGTACTTC. This translates into CASSSPTGDEQYF. The V gene is TRBV25-1, the J gene TRBJ2-7; 8 bases are a match to TRBD1. Germline V gene data show CDR1 as MGHDK and CDR2 as SYGVNS. This CDR3 is 13 amino acids long. J was trimmed by 5 bases and V by 5 bases; bases with no gene match: 5.

The chain is built from TRBV30 and TRBJ1-1; D remains ambiguous. V dropped 3 bases and J dropped 0 bases, with 17 bases sitting between them. The CDR3 loop spans 16 amino acids. Germline-derived CDR1 and CDR2 are GTSNPN and SVGIG (reference sequence). The DNA for the CDR3 is TGTGCCTGGAGGCCCCTCGCGCGGCACATGAACACTGAAGCTTTCTTT. Encoded protein: CAWRPLARHMNTEAFF.

This clone was counted only a few times. The chain carries TRBV2 and TRBJ1-4; unclear D gene. This CDR3 has 14 residues. From germline, CDR1 is SNHLY and CDR2 FYNNEI. V was cut by 5 bases and J by 1 base, with 8 bases left in between. The CDR3 region is CASSRGGTNEKLFF. CDR3 bases: TGTGCCAGCAGTCGTGGCGGAACTAATGAAAAACTGTTTTTT. The full variable domain, rest sourced from reference TRBV2 and TRBJ1-4, is EPEVTQTPSHQVTQMGQEVILRCVPISNHLYFYWYRQILGQKVEFLVSFYNNEISEKSEIFDDQFSVERPDGSNFTLKIRSTKLEDSAMYFCASSRGGTNEKLFFGSGTQLSVL.

This chain's CDR3 is CASSSGSGNTIYF. The CDR3, as DNA: TGTGCCAGCAGTTCCGGCTCTGGAAACACCATATATTTT. V is TRBV28 and J is TRBJ1-3; D remains unclear. With 4 bases removed from V and 0 bases from J, the gap between germline ends came to 4 bases. Germline values: CDR1 MDHEN, CDR2 SYDVKM. The CDR3 spans 13 residues.

This sequence joins TRBV3-1 (or the pseudogene TRBV3-2) and TRBJ2-1, with 7 bases that match TRBD1. From germline, CDR1 is LGHDT and CDR2 YNNKEL (reference sequence). V trimming: 0 bases; J trimming: 9 bases; junction bases outside the gene matches: 8. This CDR3 is built from 15 residues. This CDR3 reads CASSQEPTGTGEQFF. The CDR3 nucleotides are TGTGCCAGCAGCCAAGAACCGACAGGGACGGGTGAGCAGTTCTTC.

The CDR3 is CASTLGQDTGGEKLFF. In DNA form, the CDR3 reads TGTGCCAGCACCCTCGGGCAGGATACAGGGGGTGAAAAACTGTTTTTT. The V call is TRBV3-1 (or the pseudogene TRBV3-2), the J call TRBJ1-4; 8 positions match TRBD1. The germline CDR1 and CDR2 sequences are LGHDT and YNNKEL (reference sequence). The V gene end was trimmed by 7 bases and the J gene end by 7 bases; junction bases not matched to a gene: 14. The CDR3 consists of 16 residues.

The chain couples TRBV19 to TRBJ1-3, with D unresolved. V lost 5 bases to trimming and J lost 0 bases, with 14 bases between them. The CDR3 extends over 16 amino acids. Germline-derived CDR1 and CDR2 are LNHDA and SQIVND (reference sequence). In DNA form, the CDR3 reads TGTGCCAGTAGTGTGCGGCTTTCTGTCTCTGGAAACACCATATATTTT. Its protein product is CASSVRLSVSGNTIYF. Filled out from reference TRBV19 and TRBJ1-3, the complete variable domain reads DGGITQSPKYLFRKEGQNVTLSCEQNLNHDAMYWYRQDPGQGLRLIYYSQIVNDFQKGDIAEGYSVSREKKESFPLTVTSAQKNPTAFYLCASSVRLSVSGNTIYFGEGSWLTVV.

This chain links TRBV11-2 with TRBJ2-2; 10 positions match TRBD2. V shed 3 bases, J shed 4 bases, and the junction held 2 bases outside the gene matches. CDR1 SGHAT and CDR2 FQNNGV come from the germline V gene. The CDR3 extends over 15 amino acids. The CDR3 protein is CASSFGTSVTGELFF. The CDR3 region has the DNA TGTGCCAGCAGCTTTGGGACTAGCGTCACCGGGGAGCTGTTTTTT.

J is TRBJ2-7 and V is TRBV15; a possible D gene is TRBD2 (5 bases). Trimming removed 3 bases from V and 1 base from J, with 10 bases in between. Germline-derived CDR1 and CDR2 are LNHNV and YYDKDF (reference sequence). This CDR3 has 14 residues. CDR3 DNA sequence: TGTGCCACCAGCAGCGAAGGACTTTCCTACGAGCAGTACTTC. This translates into CATSSEGLSYEQYF.

This clone came up a few times. The chain uses TRBV4-1 and TRBJ1-5, with 7 bases that match TRBD1. The germline gives CDR1 MGHRA, CDR2 YSYEKL. Losses at the gene ends were 5 bases for V and 4 bases for J; bases not matched to a gene: 2. This CDR3 has 13 amino acids. The CDR3 loop is CASSWDSNQPQHF. The CDR3 nucleotides read TGCGCCAGCAGCTGGGACAGTAATCAGCCCCAGCATTTT.

The chain employs TRBV7-9 and TRBJ2-7; tentatively, D is TRBD1 (5 bases). The CDR3 runs to 14 residues. V was trimmed by 0 bases and J by 5 bases, leaving 11 bases between them. Germline CDR1 is SEHNR and CDR2 is FQNEAQ (reference sequence). The CDR3 loop reads CASSLAGALHEQYF. The CDR3 nucleotides read TGTGCCAGCAGCTTAGCAGGGGCGTTACACGAGCAGTACTTC.

The rearrangement uses TRBV27 and TRBJ2-7, with D maybe TRBD1 (6 bases). Looked up from germline, CDR1 is MNHEY and CDR2 is SMNVEV (reference sequence). The CDR3 has 11 amino acids. V lost 6 bases and J lost 6, with 9 bases in between. The CDR3: CASRGAIEQYF. The CDR3 DNA reads TGTGCCAGCAGGGGGGCGATCGAGCAGTACTTC.

The chain uses TRBV29-1 and TRBJ2-5; D may be TRBD2 (7 bases). The V end lost 3 bases, the J end lost 6 bases, and 11 bases lay between the germline ends. The CDR3 is 12 amino acids. Germline CDR1 and CDR2: SQVTM and ANQGSEA. The CDR3 here is CSVEEGGKTQYF. CDR3 nucleotides: TGCAGCGTTGAGGAGGGGGGGAAGACCCAGTACTTC.

The rearrangement links TRBV29-1 to TRBJ2-1; 7 nucleotides line up with TRBD1. V shed 8 bases, J shed 10 bases, and the junction held 14 bases outside the gene matches. The germline gives CDR1 SQVTM, CDR2 ANQGSEA. The CDR3 sequence is 13 residues long. CDR3 DNA: TGCAGCTCGAAGGGGGCCGTAGTGGGAGAGCAGTTCTTC. Protein product: CSSKGAVVGEQFF.

This chain links TRBV27 with TRBJ2-7; TRBD2 aligns across 15 bases. The germline CDR1 and CDR2 sequences are MNHEY and SMNVEV (reference sequence). The CDR3 spans 15 residues. Germline trimming cut 6 bases from V and 4 bases from J; bases unmatched to any gene: 4. The CDR3 DNA reads as TGTGCCAGCAGGGGGACTAGCGGGAGGATTTACGAGCAGTACTTC. Its translation: CASRGTSGRIYEQYF.

This clone was seen more than once but under ten times. The rearrangement uses TRBV4-2 and TRBJ1-5; possible D gene TRBD1, 6 bases. The CDR3 contains 18 residues. The V end lost 1 base, the J end lost 4 bases, and 20 bases lay between the germline ends. CDR1 and CDR2 from the germline V gene are LGHNA and YNFKEQ. CDR3 nucleotides: TGTGCCAGCAGCCAAGGCTTCCCGTCCAACAGGGATAATCAGCCCCAGCATTTT. Protein sequence: CASSQGFPSNRDNQPQHF.

The chain combines TRBV5-8 with TRBJ1-2; unclear D gene. The germline V gene encodes CDR1 SGHTS and CDR2 YDEGEE. V was cut by 1 base and J by 0 bases, with 16 bases left in between. The CDR3 is 17 amino acids. CDR3 bases: TGTGCCAGCAGCTTGCGGGGTTTTACGTGGTCTAACTATGGCTACACCTTC. Translating it yields CASSLRGFTWSNYGYTF.